These 28 T cell receptor beta chains share one sample of origin, sequenced in a study of shared clonotypes between healthy human individuals. Data came from immunoSEQ multiplex PCR; TCRdb stores just in-frame clones and leaves some out. Here the sample spans about 2,500,000 clones, more than 90% being singletons. Sequences were obtained from naive CD4+ T cells sorted from blood. Indicated subset: CD45RA+ positively selected. These receptors were taken from a man aged 18 to 35 in good health.

The V call is TRBV5-8, the J call TRBJ2-3; TRBD1 matches at 9 bases. Unmatched junction bases numbered 6, after V lost 7 bases and J lost 3 bases. The CDR3 is 14 amino acids. Germline V gives CDR1 SGHTS, CDR2 YDEGEE. CDR3 sequence (DNA): TGTGCCAGCCGACAGGGGGGTTGGACAGATACGCAGTATTTT. Its protein is CASRQGGWTDTQYF.

In regard to this clone: Its ends do not fully match the called genes, so a read error is possible. V is TRBV7-7 and J is TRBJ2-1; maybe TRBD2 (6 bases). Germline-derived CDR1 and CDR2 are SSHAT and FNYEAQ (reference sequence). The CDR3 extends over 16 amino acids. CDR3 in amino acids: CASSLDGGNPYNEQFF. The DNA for the CDR3 is TGTGCTAGCAGCTTAGACGGCGGGAATCCGTACAATGAGCAGTTCTTC.

This chain connects TRBV7-2 to TRBJ2-3; 8 nucleotides line up with TRBD2. The V gene's germline CDR1 is SGHTA and CDR2 FQGNSA. The J segment lost 3 bases and the V segment lost 7 bases, leaving 12 bases of the junction unmatched. CDR3 length: 16 amino acids. CDR3 coding DNA: TGTGCCAGCACCTCCGGCACCGGGGGGGCAACAGATACGCAGTATTTT. As protein: CASTSGTGGATDTQYF. The full variable domain, with the rest looked up from reference TRBV7-2 and TRBJ2-3, is GAGVSQSPSNKVTEKGKDVELRCDPISGHTALYWYRQSLGQGLEFLIYFQGNSAPDKSGLPSDRFSAERTGGSVSTLTIQRTQQEDSAVYLCASTSGTGGATDTQYFGPGTRLTVL.

This sequence joins TRBV7-3 and TRBJ1-6, with TRBD1 matching 9 bases. CDR1 SGHTA and CDR2 FQGTGA come from the germline V gene. V lost 2 bases, J lost 10 bases, and 6 bases stayed unmatched. The CDR3 runs 15 residues. The CDR3 DNA reads as TGTGCCAGCAGCTTAGCGGGACAGGGAATGTCACCCCTCCACTTT. This codes for CASSLAGQGMSPLHF.

This clone occurred once. The chain couples TRBV14 to TRBJ2-2, with D unclear. Germline loops: CDR1 SGHDN, CDR2 FVKESK. The V gene lost 0 bases and the J gene lost 2 bases, with 4 bases spanning the gap. This CDR3 is built from 14 residues. This chain's CDR3 is CASSQDLNTGELFF. In DNA form, the CDR3 reads TGTGCCAGCAGCCAAGATTTAAACACCGGGGAGCTGTTTTTT.

The chain recombines TRBV27 with TRBJ1-4; 9 bases line up with TRBD1. The germline CDR1 and CDR2 sequences are MNHEY and SMNVEV (reference sequence). The V segment lost 1 base and the J segment 7 bases; nucleotides outside the gene matches: 7. This CDR3 is built from 16 residues. In nucleotides, the CDR3 is TGTGCCAGCAGTTTATTTGGCGGGACAGGGTTTGAAAAACTGTTTTTT. Encoded protein: CASSLFGGTGFEKLFF.

The rearrangement links TRBV4-3 to TRBJ2-3; a possible D gene is TRBD1 (6 bases). Per the germline V gene, CDR1 is LGHNA and CDR2 is YSLEER. The CDR3 has 14 amino acids. V dropped 4 bases and J dropped 4 bases, with 12 bases sitting between them. In DNA, the CDR3 is TGCGCCAGCAGCCTTGGCAGGGGAGCAGATACGCAGTATTTT. Its translation: CASSLGRGADTQYF.

Only a few counts were recorded for this clone. J is TRBJ2-3 and V is TRBV18, with no clear D. Germline V lookup: CDR1 KGHSH, CDR2 LQKENI. V was pared by 3 bases and J by 0 bases, with 7 bases between. The CDR3 has 14 residues. The CDR3 DNA sequence: TGTGCCAGCTCACCCCTAAGAAGCACAGATACGCAGTATTTT. Translated: CASSPLRSTDTQYF.

This clone showed up just a few times. Other DNA sequences in the same sample also yield this CDR3. V is TRBV5-1 and J is TRBJ1-2; D not resolved. Germline CDR1 is SGHRS and CDR2 is YFSETQ. V lost 0 bases and J lost 8, with 11 bases in between. The length of the CDR3 is 13 residues. The CDR3: CASSLAGERGYTF. The CDR3 coding sequence is TGCGCCAGCAGCTTGGCCGGGGAGCGCGGCTACACCTTC.

The chain employs TRBV5-1 and TRBJ2-2; D might be TRBD2 (6 bases). CDR3 length: 16 amino acids. Germline CDR1 is SGHRS and CDR2 is YFSETQ. Between the trimmed V and J ends, which lost 3 bases and 2 bases, there was a span of 14 bases. The CDR3 coding sequence is TGCGCCAGCAGCTCATCAGGACTATCCAACACCGGGGAGCTGTTTTTT. It codes for CASSSSGLSNTGELFF.

The chain joins TRBV5-1 to TRBJ2-2, with D maybe TRBD2 (6 bases). Germline V gene data show CDR1 as SGHRS and CDR2 as YFSETQ. The CDR3 loop spans 16 amino acids. V lost 4 bases to trimming and J lost 5 bases, with 18 bases between them. The CDR3 DNA follows: TGCGCCAGCAGCCGGACGGCAGGGCGGGATACCGGGGAGCTGTTTTTT. This translates into CASSRTAGRDTGELFF.

V usage is TRBV10-3 and J usage is TRBJ2-1; D might be TRBD1 or TRBD2, each matching 5 bases. V lost 2 bases and J lost 12, with 14 bases in between. The CDR3 is 13 residues long. Germline V gene sequence: CDR1 ENHRY, CDR2 SYGVKD. The CDR3 DNA reads TGTGCCATCAGTGAGGGGGCTAGCCGGGGGCAGTTCTTC. Translating it yields CAISEGASRGQFF.

The V gene is TRBV5-6, the J gene TRBJ1-6; TRBD1 matches 8 bases. CDR3 length: 17 residues. Germline V gives CDR1 SGHDT, CDR2 YYEEEE. J was trimmed by 0 bases and V by 4 bases; bases with no gene match: 6. The CDR3 loop reads CASSRRQGSSYNSPLHF. The CDR3 coding sequence is TGTGCCAGCAGCCGCCGACAGGGGAGCTCCTATAATTCACCCCTCCACTTT.

CDR3 DNA: TGTGCCAGCAGTCGGGACGGCCAAGAGACCCAGTACTTC. Translation gives CASSRDGQETQYF. V usage is TRBV2 and J usage is TRBJ2-5; D might be TRBD1 or TRBD2, each matching 5 bases. The CDR3 has 13 amino acids. The germline V gene has CDR1 SNHLY and CDR2 FYNNEI. Trimming took off 5 bases at V and 1 base at J, with 8 bases between the two ends.

Comment on this clone: This CDR3 is also generated by other DNA sequences in the sample. The chain couples TRBV6-1 to TRBJ2-7, with D perhaps being TRBD1 or TRBD2 (5 bases each). Germline loops: CDR1 MNHNS, CDR2 SASEGT. The ends were cut back, 3 bases at V and 3 bases at J, with 9 bases in the middle. The CDR3 extends over 13 amino acids. CDR3 DNA: TGTGCCAGCAGTGAGGGACGGTACTACGAGCAGTACTTC. It codes for CASSEGRYYEQYF.

The V and J genes are TRBV28 and TRBJ2-7, with TRBD1 matching over 8 bases. V shed 6 bases and J 1 base; nucleotides not matched to a gene: 8. Per the germline V gene, CDR1 is MDHEN and CDR2 is SYDVKM. There are 15 residues in the CDR3. The CDR3 loop reads CASRPDRGPSYEQYF. DNA for the CDR3: TGTGCCAGCAGACCCGACAGGGGACCGTCCTACGAGCAGTACTTC.

The chain employs TRBV19 and TRBJ1-1, with 7 bases fitting TRBD1. Trimming removed 7 bases from V and 4 bases from J; junction bases left unmatched: 9. The CDR3 length is 14 residues. Looked up from germline, CDR1 is LNHDA and CDR2 is SQIVND (reference sequence). CDR3 region: CASTRREGATEAFF. The CDR3 DNA is TGTGCCAGTACCCGTCGCGAGGGGGCCACTGAAGCTTTCTTT.

The chain is built from TRBV6-6 and TRBJ1-1; D not resolved. Germline values: CDR1 MNHNY, CDR2 SVGAGI (reference sequence). V was clipped by 2 bases and J by 5 bases, with 6 bases between them. The CDR3 has 12 residues. CDR3: CASSYERTEAFF. CDR3 sequence (DNA): TGTGCCAGCAGTTACGAACGGACTGAAGCTTTCTTT.

The chain carries TRBV7-6 and TRBJ2-7, with no clear D. Trimming cost V 1 base and J 3 bases, with 7 bases left between them. Germline loops: CDR1 SGHVS, CDR2 FNYEAQ. The CDR3 is 13 residues long. The CDR3 DNA sequence: TGTGCCAGCAGCTTAGGATTCAGCTACGAGCAGTACTTC. It codes for CASSLGFSYEQYF.

In nucleotides, the CDR3 is TGTGCCAGCAGTCCGCTTCTCAGGAGGTCCTACGAGCAGTACTTC. Its translation: CASSPLLRRSYEQYF. The rearrangement joins TRBV27 to TRBJ2-7; maybe TRBD2 (5 bases). V was pared by 5 bases and J by 1 base, with 15 bases between. Germline-derived CDR1 and CDR2 are MNHEY and SMNVEV (reference sequence). The CDR3 consists of 15 residues.

The V call is TRBV5-1, the J call TRBJ2-1; D is undetermined. With 1 base removed from V and 12 bases from J, the gap between germline ends came to 11 bases. This CDR3 has 12 amino acids. Germline V CDR1 and CDR2: SGHRS, YFSETQ. The CDR3 loop reads CASSLPHPGQFF. The DNA of the CDR3 is TGCGCCAGCAGCTTGCCCCATCCCGGGCAGTTCTTC.

The table lists this clone with a count of one. The chain combines TRBV5-4 with TRBJ2-7; 11 positions match TRBD2. V dropped 4 bases and J dropped 3; count of bases not matched to a gene: 9. Per the germline V gene, CDR1 is SGHNT and CDR2 is YYREEE (reference sequence). The CDR3 length is 16 residues. CDR3 bases: TGTGCCAGCAGCCACGTTAGCGGGGGGGCTATCTACGAGCAGTACTTC. This translates into CASSHVSGGAIYEQYF.

This clone was found a few times. The gene calls are TRBV14 and TRBJ2-7; D is undetermined. Germline CDR1 is SGHDN and CDR2 is FVKESK. CDR3 length: 13 residues. The V and J ends lost 1 base and 6 bases respectively, with 10 bases between them. The CDR3 bases are TGTGCCAGCAGCCAAGTAACCCTCTCCGAGCAGTACTTC. Its translation: CASSQVTLSEQYF.

This chain links TRBV9 with TRBJ1-6, with D uncertain. Germline values: CDR1 SGDLS, CDR2 YYNGEE. V dropped 0 bases and J dropped 4 bases, with 8 bases sitting between them. This CDR3 spans 15 amino acids. The CDR3 region has the DNA TGTGCCAGCAGCGTAGGGGATGCGTATAATTCACCCCTCCACTTT. The encoded protein is CASSVGDAYNSPLHF.

The genes are TRBV25-1 and TRBJ1-1; D remains unclear. V gave up 2 bases and J gave up 1 base, with 11 bases separating them. Germline V gene sequence: CDR1 MGHDK, CDR2 SYGVNS. The CDR3 is made up of 15 amino acids. CDR3 protein: CASSELLGSNTEAFF. CDR3 in DNA: TGTGCCAGCAGTGAACTACTCGGGTCGAACACTGAAGCTTTCTTT.

This clone turned up a few times. The V gene is TRBV28, the J gene TRBJ1-6, with D perhaps TRBD1 (6 bases). CDR1 MDHEN and CDR2 SYDVKM come from the germline V gene. CDR3 size: 11 residues. Trimming shortened V by 6 bases and J by 14 bases, and 11 bases separated the two germline ends. CDR3 protein: CASRHRETLHF. The DNA for the CDR3 is TGTGCCAGCAGGCACAGGGAAACCCTCCACTTT.

This clone has only a few counts. The chain employs TRBV27 and TRBJ2-2; maybe TRBD2 (6 bases). V was clipped by 2 bases and J by 7 bases, with 8 bases between them. Germline CDR1 reads MNHEY; CDR2 reads SMNVEV (reference sequence). This CDR3 has 13 residues. The CDR3 spells CASSLAGIGELFF. The CDR3 region has the DNA TGTGCCAGCAGTTTAGCGGGAATCGGGGAGCTGTTTTTT.

The V gene is TRBV6-1, the J gene TRBJ2-5; D remains ambiguous. Germline V gene lookup returns CDR1 MNHNS and CDR2 SASEGT. CDR3 length: 14 amino acids. V was clipped by 1 base and J by 5 bases, with 11 bases between them. The CDR3 loop reads CASSEGTGRETQYF. The CDR3 region has the DNA TGTGCCAGCAGTGAAGGTACCGGTCGCGAGACCCAGTACTTC.